A single sample gave rise to the 31 T cell receptor beta chains below, sequenced in a study of beta chain features in type 1 diabetes. General study points: Within each of all four CD4+ subsets, Type 1 diabetes patients had TCRB CDR3s that were moderately but significantly shorter.

Their recognized antigens are unknown. As every portion of the isolated RNA was reverse transcribed, the sequencing read expressed TCRB transcripts. Generated by immunoSEQ multiplex PCR, the TCRdb table keeps only in-frame clones and is missing some. This table has about 240,000 clones, around 14% appearing once. Input material: naive CD4+ T cells from blood. The receptors here all came from a man between 25 and 39 years old with type 1 diabetes.

The chain employs TRBV9 and TRBJ1-6; D is possibly TRBD1 (6 bases). V lost 4 bases and J lost 3, with 11 bases in between. This CDR3 region has 15 residues. Germline V lookup: CDR1 SGDLS, CDR2 YYNGEE. For the CDR3, the DNA is TGTGCCAGCAGCTCCGGACAGATCTATAATTCACCCCTCCACTTT. Translated, it gives CASSSGQIYNSPLHF.

This clone was counted only a few times. The V and J genes are TRBV30 and TRBJ2-5; the match to TRBD2 covers 10 bases. J lost 4 bases, V lost 0 bases, and 8 bases had no gene match. Germline assignment: CDR1 GTSNPN and CDR2 SVGIG (reference sequence). The CDR3 extends over 16 amino acids. Here the CDR3 reads CAWSVGSGGLGETQYF. CDR3 sequence (DNA): TGTGCCTGGAGTGTAGGTAGCGGGGGGCTGGGAGAGACCCAGTACTTC.

The V and J genes are TRBV30 and TRBJ1-4; TRBD1 matches at 8 bases. The length of the CDR3 is 12 residues. V was pared by 2 bases and J by 8 bases, with 1 base of the junction left unmatched. In germline, CDR1 is GTSNPN, CDR2 SVGIG (reference sequence). CDR3 coding DNA: TGTGCCTGGAGTTCAGGGGGCGAAAAACTGTTTTTT. Encoded protein: CAWSSGGEKLFF.

In its sample, this clone was seen once. The chain carries TRBV18 and TRBJ2-7; D is possibly TRBD1 (5 bases). CDR3 length: 14 amino acids. The V end was cut by 3 bases, the J end by 3 bases, with 12 bases between. Germline V gives CDR1 KGHSH, CDR2 LQKENI. The CDR3 coding sequence is TGTGCCAGCTCACCGGAGACAGCTTTCTACGAGCAGTACTTC. This encodes CASSPETAFYEQYF.

This clone was seen a handful of times. The chain couples TRBV7-2 to TRBJ2-3; TRBD2 aligns across 10 bases. Unmatched junction bases numbered 7, after V lost 1 base and J lost 6 bases. CDR3 size: 16 residues. Germline lookup yields CDR1 SGHTA and CDR2 FQGNSA. This CDR3 reads CASSLEASGGSDTQYF. CDR3 sequence (DNA): TGTGCCAGCAGCTTAGAGGCTAGCGGGGGATCCGATACGCAGTATTTT.

The chain carries TRBV18 and TRBJ1-1; D gene uncertain. The germline gives CDR1 KGHSH, CDR2 LQKENI. Trimming left V 3 bases short and J 7 bases short, with 12 bases between. CDR3 length: 13 residues. The CDR3 region is CASSPSTTSEAFF. CDR3 coding DNA: TGTGCCAGCTCACCGTCAACAACAAGTGAAGCTTTCTTT. The whole variable domain, filled in from reference TRBV18 and TRBJ1-1, reads NAGVMQNPRHLVRRRGQEARLRCSPMKGHSHVYWYRQLPEEGLKFMVYLQKENIIDESGMPKERFSAEFPKEGPSILRIQQVVRGDSAAYFCASSPSTTSEAFFGQGTRLTVV.

In its sample, this clone was seen a few times. The chain uses TRBV29-1 and TRBJ1-4, with D possibly TRBD1 on 5 matching bases. V gave up 4 bases and J gave up 15 bases, with 18 bases separating them. The germline gives CDR1 SQVTM, CDR2 ANQGSEA. This CDR3 comprises 12 residues. The CDR3 loop is CSVARADREVFF. CDR3 nucleotide sequence: TGCAGCGTTGCCCGCGCCGACAGAGAGGTGTTTTTT.

This clone was detected only a few times. The V gene is TRBV2, the J gene TRBJ1-2; D remains unclear. Trimming shortened V by 4 bases and J by 8 bases, and 8 bases separated the two germline ends. The germline V gene has CDR1 SNHLY and CDR2 FYNNEI. This CDR3 is built from 11 residues. CDR3 sequence (DNA): TGTGCCAGCAGTGTGGCGGGGGGCTACACCTTC. It translates to CASSVAGGYTF.

This clone was recorded once. The gene calls are TRBV5-8 and TRBJ1-2, with TRBD1 identical over 9 bases. Germline-derived CDR1 and CDR2 are SGHTS and YDEGEE. CDR3 length equals 14 residues. Unmatched junction bases numbered 3, after V lost 2 bases and J lost 4 bases. The CDR3 DNA reads TGTGCCAGCAGCTTAGCGGACAGGGGCTATGGCTACACCTTC. Amino acid sequence: CASSLADRGYGYTF.

The J gene is TRBJ1-5, the V gene TRBV7-8; TRBD1 aligns across 8 bases. This CDR3 spans 18 amino acids. The trim removed 5 bases at V and 2 bases at J, leaving 14 bases unmatched. CDR1 and CDR2 from the germline V gene are SGHVS and FQNEAQ. CDR3 sequence reads: CASSIMGQATAGNQPQHF. In DNA, the CDR3 is TGTGCCAGCAGCATTATGGGACAGGCGACGGCGGGCAATCAGCCCCAGCATTTT.

The V gene is TRBV4-1, the J gene TRBJ1-1; TRBD1 agrees at 9 bases. Germline-derived CDR1 and CDR2 are MGHRA and YSYEKL. CDR3 length: 13 residues. V dropped 5 bases and J dropped 7; count of bases not matched to a gene: 5. The CDR3 bases are TGCGCCAGCAGCTCCGGGACAGGGAATGAAGCTTTCTTT. As protein: CASSSGTGNEAFF.

The gene calls are TRBV6-6 and TRBJ2-5; 10 bases agree with TRBD1. Per the germline V gene, CDR1 is MNHNY and CDR2 is SVGAGI (reference sequence). The CDR3 totals 13 residues. V gave up 7 bases and J gave up 6 bases; unmatched junction bases: 5. In nucleotides, the CDR3 is TGTGCCAGCACTCTGGGACAGGGGAAGACCCAGTACTTC. It encodes CASTLGQGKTQYF.

This rearrangement joins TRBV5-1 to TRBJ1-2, with D possibly being TRBD1 (6 bases). The CDR3 contains 14 residues. V lost 0 bases and J lost 4, with 10 bases in between. Germline V gives CDR1 SGHRS, CDR2 YFSETQ. The CDR3 sequence is CASSLGQGFYGYTF. The CDR3 coding sequence is TGCGCCAGCAGCTTGGGTCAGGGGTTCTATGGCTACACCTTC.

This clone was seen a few times. V usage is TRBV30 and J usage is TRBJ1-5; 7 bases fit TRBD1. The germline gives CDR1 GTSNPN, CDR2 SVGIG (reference sequence). The CDR3 contains 14 residues. Trimming cost V 3 bases and J 6 bases; bases outside gene matches: 8. The CDR3 bases are TGTGCCTGGAGACAGACAGGGACCGGTCAGCCCCAGCATTTT. It codes for CAWRQTGTGQPQHF. The full variable domain, its missing parts supplied by reference TRBV30 and TRBJ1-5, is SQTIHQWPATLVQPVGSPLSLECTVEGTSNPNLYWYRQAAGRGLQLLFYSVGIGQISSEVPQNLSASRPQDRQFILSSKKLLLSDSGFYLCAWRQTGTGQPQHFGDGTRLSIL.

This sequence joins TRBV7-9 and TRBJ2-7, with D perhaps TRBD1 (5 bases). Germline CDR1 and CDR2: SEHNR and FQNEAQ (reference sequence). The CDR3 contains 16 residues. V gave up 5 bases and J gave up 5 bases, with 22 bases separating them. CDR3 loop: CASSLPAAGWFDEQYF. For the CDR3, the DNA is TGTGCCAGCAGCCTACCGGCGGCAGGGTGGTTCGACGAGCAGTACTTC.

The chain couples TRBV10-3 to TRBJ1-2; 7 bases map to TRBD1. This CDR3 is 13 amino acids long. Unmatched junction bases numbered 17, after V lost 10 bases and J lost 12 bases. Germline V CDR1 and CDR2: ENHRY, SYGVKD. The CDR3 loop reads CASSQGNEAKHTF. DNA for the CDR3: TGTGCCAGTTCACAGGGGAACGAAGCTAAGCACACCTTC.

This clone was counted a few times. J is TRBJ1-1 and V is TRBV4-2, with 8 positions matching TRBD1. The J segment lost 8 bases and the V segment lost 3 bases, leaving 5 bases of the junction unmatched. This CDR3 has 13 amino acids. Germline CDR1 reads LGHNA; CDR2 reads YNFKEQ. This CDR3 reads CASSQDREREAFF. As DNA, the CDR3 is TGTGCCAGCAGCCAGGACAGGGAGAGGGAAGCTTTCTTT.

This rearrangement joins TRBV18 to TRBJ2-4; 12 bases map to TRBD2. CDR1 is KGHSH and CDR2 is LQKENI in the germline V gene. The J segment lost 1 base and the V segment lost 6 bases, leaving 10 bases of the junction unmatched. This CDR3 comprises 18 residues. CDR3 amino acids: CASSIGLAGPEAKNIQYF. The CDR3 DNA sequence: TGTGCCAGCTCTATAGGACTAGCGGGACCGGAGGCCAAAAACATTCAGTACTTC.

There are a few counts of this clone. The chain employs TRBV10-3 and TRBJ2-1; TRBD2 aligns across 9 bases. Unmatched junction bases numbered 11, after V lost 5 bases and J lost 6 bases. Germline V gives CDR1 ENHRY, CDR2 SYGVKD. This CDR3 has 16 residues. The CDR3 sequence: CAISNPGLAPFNEQFF. The CDR3 nucleotides read TGTGCCATCAGTAACCCGGGACTAGCTCCTTTCAATGAGCAGTTCTTC.

This clone was counted a few times. V usage is TRBV27 and J usage is TRBJ2-3; D ambiguous. Germline V CDR1 and CDR2: MNHEY, SMNVEV (reference sequence). CDR3 length: 14 residues. Trimming removed 3 bases at V and 4 bases at J, with 11 bases between. The CDR3 loop reads CASSLRVQADTQYF. In DNA form, the CDR3 reads TGTGCCAGCAGTTTGCGTGTCCAAGCAGATACGCAGTATTTT.

V gene TRBV30 combines with J gene TRBJ1-1; 7 bases are a match to TRBD1. The CDR3 has 14 amino acids. CDR1 is GTSNPN, CDR2 SVGIG, per germline (reference sequence). After removal of 3 bases from V and 6 bases from J, the junction contained 10 bases not matched to a gene. The CDR3 loop is CAWRVREGAAEAFF. The CDR3 nucleotides are TGTGCCTGGAGGGTACGCGAGGGGGCAGCTGAAGCTTTCTTT. Drawing the rest from reference TRBV30 and TRBJ1-1, the complete variable domain is SQTIHQWPATLVQPVGSPLSLECTVEGTSNPNLYWYRQAAGRGLQLLFYSVGIGQISSEVPQNLSASRPQDRQFILSSKKLLLSDSGFYLCAWRVREGAAEAFFGQGTRLTVV.

This rearrangement joins TRBV9 to TRBJ1-2, with a tentative D call TRBD1 (5 bases). Germline values: CDR1 SGDLS, CDR2 YYNGEE. The CDR3 totals 15 residues. Trimming left V 2 bases short and J 4 bases short, with 15 bases between. In DNA form, the CDR3 reads TGTGCCAGCAGCGTCCTGACAGAACCAGTCTATGGCTACACCTTC. Its protein product is CASSVLTEPVYGYTF.

There are a few counts of this clone. This sequence joins TRBV5-4 and TRBJ2-3; the match to TRBD2 covers 12 bases. The CDR3 sequence is 16 residues long. CDR1 SGHNT and CDR2 YYREEE come from the germline V gene (reference sequence). V trimming: 4 bases; J trimming: 1 base; junction bases outside the gene matches: 4. In nucleotides, the CDR3 is TGTGCCAGCAGCCCGTGGACTAGCGGGGGCACAGATACGCAGTATTTT. Amino acid sequence: CASSPWTSGGTDTQYF.

This clone came up a few times. The V call is TRBV27, the J call TRBJ2-1, with 7 bases identical to TRBD2. Germline V gives CDR1 MNHEY, CDR2 SMNVEV (reference sequence). V gave up 3 bases and J gave up 9 bases; unmatched junction bases: 17. This CDR3 comprises 17 residues. DNA of the CDR3: TGTGCCAGCAGTTTGGGCTTACTAGGGCGGGAGAGCTTTGAGCAGTTCTTC. It encodes CASSLGLLGRESFEQFF.

In its sample, this clone was seen a few times. This chain uses TRBV6-5 with TRBJ1-1; D not certain. This CDR3 comprises 14 residues. CDR1 is MNHEY and CDR2 is SVGAGI in the germline V gene. V shed 5 bases and J shed 5 bases, with 15 bases lying between them. CDR3 amino acids: CASSELAERTEAFF. In DNA form, the CDR3 reads TGTGCCAGCAGTGAATTGGCGGAGAGAACTGAAGCTTTCTTT.

A single count supports this clone. V usage is TRBV11-2 and J usage is TRBJ1-1, with 7 nucleotides matching TRBD1. The CDR3 has 15 amino acids. Germline CDR1 SGHAT, CDR2 FQNNGV. V lost 5 bases to trimming and J lost 2 bases; unmatched junction nucleotides: 8. The CDR3 coding sequence is TGTGCCAGCAGCCCCTGGGACAGACCCAACACTGAAGCTTTCTTT. Protein product: CASSPWDRPNTEAFF.

V and J are TRBV7-9 and TRBJ1-1; perhaps TRBD1 as D (6 bases). This CDR3 spans 15 amino acids. CDR1 is SEHNR, CDR2 FQNEAQ, per germline (reference sequence). The ends were cut back, 2 bases at V and 4 bases at J, with 14 bases in the middle. The CDR3 nucleotides are TGTGCCAGCAGCTTAAGAGGGAGACAGGCCACTGAAGCTTTCTTT. This gives the protein CASSLRGRQATEAFF. The complete variable domain, with remaining parts taken from reference TRBV7-9 and TRBJ1-1, reads DTGVSQNPRHKITKRGQNVTFRCDPISEHNRLYWYRQTLGQGPEFLTYFQNEAQLEKSRLLSDRFSAERPKGSFSTLEIQRTEQGDSAMYLCASSLRGRQATEAFFGQGTRLTVV.

This clone was recorded only once. The chain has TRBV4-1 and TRBJ2-5; 11 positions agree with TRBD1. The DNA matches TRBJ2-7 better at its end, which makes the J call doubtful. This CDR3 region has 14 residues. Germline V gene data show CDR1 as MGHRA and CDR2 as YSYEKL. The CDR3 protein is CASSRTGGFYEQYF. CDR3 in DNA: TGCGCCAGCAGCCGGACAGGGGGCTTCTACGAGCAGTACTTC.

This chain joins TRBV11-2 and TRBJ1-1; D perhaps matches TRBD1 (5 bases). The CDR3 has 13 amino acids. V was shortened by 1 base and J by 4 bases, with 7 bases between the two germline ends. Germline lookup yields CDR1 SGHAT and CDR2 FQNNGV. CDR3 in DNA: TGTGCCAGCAGCTTAGGCCAGGGCACTGAAGCTTTCTTT. Protein sequence: CASSLGQGTEAFF. Complete variable domain (other parts from reference TRBV11-2 and TRBJ1-1): EAGVAQSPRYKIIEKRQSVAFWCNPISGHATLYWYQQILGQGPKLLIQFQNNGVVDDSQLPKDRFSAERLKGVDSTLKIQPAKLEDSAVYLCASSLGQGTEAFFGQGTRLTVV.

The rearrangement uses TRBV9 and TRBJ2-1; 12 positions match TRBD2. Germline values: CDR1 SGDLS, CDR2 YYNGEE. CDR3 length: 17 residues. The ends lost 3 bases at V and 2 bases at J; junction bases unmatched: 6. The CDR3 nucleotides read TGTGCCAGCAGCGAGGGACTAGCGGGCGCACCCTACAATGAGCAGTTCTTC. The encoded protein is CASSEGLAGAPYNEQFF.

This sequence joins TRBV29-1 and TRBJ2-7; 7 bases are shared with TRBD1. Germline V lookup: CDR1 SQVTM, CDR2 ANQGSEA. The CDR3 is 14 residues long. V dropped 7 bases and J dropped 0; count of bases not matched to a gene: 9. CDR3 in DNA: TGCAGCGCTCGTGCCGGGACAGACTCCTACGAGCAGTACTTC. The encoded protein is CSARAGTDSYEQYF.